Sequencing of this TCR beta chain was carried out in a study of glioma-infiltrating T cells. Study-level points and caveats: Tissue and blood shared very few CDR3 sequences. Non-neoplastic patients had below-expected tissue-blood divergence, while all gliomas exceeded expectation.

Using RNA template, CDR3s of TCR alpha and beta were amplified with iRepertoire arm-PCR. Tissue mRNA or PBMC total RNA, 100-400 ng, went into one-step reverse transcription and amplification. TCRdb redid the calling of the multiplex PCR reads with MiXCR, one entry per CDR3 protein. The sample has some 150,000 distinct CDR3 sequences, about 39% seen once. The CDR3 has 14 residues. V shed 0 bases and J shed 4 bases, with 10 bases lying between them. CDR1 and CDR2 (germline): SGHDN, FVKESK. A few counts support this clonotype. Its antigen is still unknown. Sequencing input: glioma tissue, nonneoplastic brain tissue, or PBMCs (not recorded which). This TCR derives from a human donor with low-grade glioma or glioblastoma, undergoing nonglioma brain surgery, or in good health (not recorded which). This chain links TRBV14 with TRBJ2-7, with D perhaps matching TRBD1 (5 bases). CDR3 DNA: TGTGCCAGCAGCCAAGAGAGCAGGGAATACGAGCAGTACTTC. It is translated as CASSQESREYEQYF.